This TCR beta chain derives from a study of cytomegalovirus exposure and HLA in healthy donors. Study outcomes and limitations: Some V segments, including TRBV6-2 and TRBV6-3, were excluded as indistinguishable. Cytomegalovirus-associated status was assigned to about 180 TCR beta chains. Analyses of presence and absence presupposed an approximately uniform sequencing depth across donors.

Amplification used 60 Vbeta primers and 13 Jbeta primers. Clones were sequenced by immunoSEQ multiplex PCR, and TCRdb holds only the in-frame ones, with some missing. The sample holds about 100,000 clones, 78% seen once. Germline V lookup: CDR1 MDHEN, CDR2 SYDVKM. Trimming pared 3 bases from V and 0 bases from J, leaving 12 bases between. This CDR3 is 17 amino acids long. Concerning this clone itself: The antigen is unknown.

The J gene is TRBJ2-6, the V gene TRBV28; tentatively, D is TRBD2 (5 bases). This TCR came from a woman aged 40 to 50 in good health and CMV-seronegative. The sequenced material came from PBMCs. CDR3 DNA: TGTGCCAGCAGTTTGCGTGTTGCGGGCTCTGGGGCCAACGTCCTGACTTTC. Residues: CASSLRVAGSGANVLTF.